The 8 T cell receptor beta chains listed next were all sequenced from one sample in a study of control samples from healthy donors and cancer patients. Clones were sequenced by immunoSEQ multiplex PCR, and TCRdb holds only the in-frame ones, with some missing. The sample has tens of thousands of clones; roughly 90% are singletons. Sequencing input: blood. These TCRs come from a woman aged 70-85 years in good health.

Note on this clone: The sample contains more than one DNA sequence encoding this CDR3. The V gene is TRBV29-1, the J gene TRBJ1-1; D is unresolved. V lost 5 bases, J lost 3 bases, and 4 bases lay in between. This CDR3 comprises 10 residues. In germline, CDR1 is SQVTM, CDR2 ANQGSEA. CDR3 bases: TGCAGCGTTAGGGACACTGAAGCTTTCTTT. It encodes CSVRDTEAFF. The variable domain in full, completed from reference TRBV29-1 and TRBJ1-1, reads SAVISQKPSRDICQRGTSLTIQCQVDSQVTMMFWYRQQPGQSLTLIATANQGSEATYESGFVIDKFPISRPNLTFSTLTVSNMSPEDSSIYLCSVRDTEAFFGQGTRLTVV.

The chain has TRBV12-5 and TRBJ1-1; D is unresolved. Germline CDR1 reads LGHNT; CDR2 reads FRNRAP. Trimming pared 1 base from V and 4 bases from J, leaving 7 bases between. The CDR3 consists of 13 residues. CDR3 coding DNA: TGTGCTAGTGGTTTGGGGGTGAGCACTGAAGCTTTCTTT. Translation gives CASGLGVSTEAFF.

The J gene is TRBJ2-7, the V gene TRBV7-9; D is undetermined. V was trimmed by 5 bases and J by 5 bases, leaving 16 bases between them. The germline CDR1 and CDR2 sequences are SEHNR and FQNEAQ (reference sequence). CDR3 length: 14 residues. Here the CDR3 reads CASSPFNPQNEQYF. The CDR3 DNA is TGTGCCAGCAGCCCGTTTAATCCCCAAAACGAGCAGTACTTC.

The chain recombines TRBV6-5 with TRBJ2-7; tentatively, D is TRBD1 or TRBD2 (5 bases each). Germline CDR1 is MNHEY and CDR2 is SVGAGI. With 5 bases removed from V and 4 bases from J, the gap between germline ends came to 18 bases. This CDR3 spans 15 amino acids. In DNA form, the CDR3 reads TGTGCCAGCAGTCTCCAGGGTGGGACCTTTTACGAGCAGTACTTC. It is translated as CASSLQGGTFYEQYF.

The chain's CDR3 is CATSRGELAGVSDTQYF. CDR3 DNA: TGTGCCACCAGCAGAGGTGAACTAGCGGGAGTGTCAGATACGCAGTATTTT. The chain recombines TRBV15 with TRBJ2-3; 11 bases line up with TRBD2. J lost 4 bases, V lost 1 base, and 7 bases had no gene match. Germline values: CDR1 LNHNV, CDR2 YYDKDF (reference sequence). The length of the CDR3 is 17 residues.

The chain combines TRBV11-2 with TRBJ1-1; unclear D gene. V lost 4 bases, J lost 0 bases, and 6 bases lay in between. This CDR3 is built from 13 residues. Germline V gene data show CDR1 as SGHAT and CDR2 as FQNNGV. CDR3 sequence (DNA): TGTGCCAGCAGCTACAAGATGAACACTGAAGCTTTCTTT. Its protein is CASSYKMNTEAFF.

The gene calls are TRBV5-1 and TRBJ1-1; 7 nucleotides align to TRBD1. V gave up 1 base and J gave up 5 bases; unmatched junction bases: 8. The CDR3 loop spans 15 amino acids. In germline, CDR1 is SGHRS, CDR2 YFSETQ. The CDR3 DNA follows: TGCGCCAGCAGCTTGATGCTGGACAGGAGGACTGAAGCTTTCTTT. Its protein is CASSLMLDRRTEAFF.

The V call is TRBV5-6, the J call TRBJ1-6; no reliable D call. Germline-derived CDR1 and CDR2 are SGHDT and YYEEEE. The CDR3 has 14 residues. Trimming took 4 bases from V and 7 from J, leaving 12 bases between them. CDR3 DNA sequence: TGTGCCAGCAGCGCGATCAAACGGAATTCACCCCTCCACTTT. It encodes CASSAIKRNSPLHF.